One and the same sample provided the 22 T cell receptor beta chains below, sequenced in a study of T cell changes during pregnancy in multiple sclerosis. The method was immunoSEQ multiplex PCR; TCRdb's version includes in-frame clones alone and lacks a portion of them. The table lists some 120,000 clones, 80% to 95% of them singletons, with approximately 6.3% in the top ten. The source was peripheral blood, collected before pregnancy. Source of these receptors: a female donor with multiple sclerosis, enrolled in a pregnancy study.

The rearrangement uses TRBV6-1 and TRBJ2-7, with 7 bases matching TRBD2. The V gene's germline CDR1 is MNHNS and CDR2 SASEGT. This CDR3 has 15 residues. The V and J ends lost 2 bases and 7 bases, in that order; junction bases with no gene match: 11. Written as DNA, the CDR3 is TGTGCCAGCAGTGAATCCGGCGGGAGTTACTGGGAGCAGTACTTC. This sequence encodes CASSESGGSYWEQYF.

This clone has only one observation. This chain links TRBV10-1 with TRBJ2-5; tentative D call: TRBD1 (6 bases). Looked up from germline, CDR1 is WNHNN and CDR2 is SYGVQD (reference sequence). Trimming took off 6 bases at V and 4 bases at J, with 15 bases between the two ends. The CDR3 spans 14 residues. The CDR3 DNA sequence: TGCGCCAGCAGAATAAGGGGGTCTACAGAGACCCAGTACTTC. Encoded protein: CASRIRGSTETQYF.

The rearrangement uses TRBV18 and TRBJ1-1; D not resolved. Germline lookup yields CDR1 KGHSH and CDR2 LQKENI. The CDR3 totals 15 residues. Trimming left V 3 bases short and J 5 bases short, with 16 bases between. The CDR3 region is CASSPPGRGRTEAFF. The DNA for the CDR3 is TGTGCCAGCTCACCCCCTGGGAGAGGAAGGACTGAAGCTTTCTTT. Combining the CDR3 with reference TRBV18 and TRBJ1-1 gives the whole variable domain NAGVMQNPRHLVRRRGQEARLRCSPMKGHSHVYWYRQLPEEGLKFMVYLQKENIIDESGMPKERFSAEFPKEGPSILRIQQVVRGDSAAYFCASSPPGRGRTEAFFGQGTRLTVV.

This sequence joins TRBV10-1 and TRBJ1-5; a weak D match, TRBD1 (5 bases). The ends were cut back, 5 bases at V and 7 bases at J, with 21 bases in the middle. The germline V gene encodes CDR1 WNHNN and CDR2 SYGVQD (reference sequence). The CDR3 consists of 16 residues. CDR3 region: CASSQRRRGRNQPQHF. In nucleotides, the CDR3 is TGCGCCAGCAGTCAACGTCGTAGGGGTAGAAACCAGCCCCAGCATTTT.

CDR3 sequence reads: CASSIHPALVFSYEQYF. DNA for the CDR3: TGTGCCAGCAGTATCCATCCGGCACTAGTGTTTTCCTACGAGCAGTACTTC. The gene calls are TRBV27 and TRBJ2-7; D may be TRBD2 (5 bases). CDR1 is MNHEY, CDR2 SMNVEV, per germline (reference sequence). Trimming removed 5 bases from V and 1 base from J, with 21 bases in between. The CDR3 runs 17 residues.

This clone has only one observation. This chain links TRBV7-2 with TRBJ2-3; TRBD1 aligns across 10 bases. The CDR3 length is 12 residues. Germline V gene data show CDR1 as SGHTA and CDR2 as FQGNSA. J lost 14 bases, V lost 6 bases, and 8 bases had no gene match. CDR3 DNA sequence: TGTGCCAGCAGTTTTAGGACAGGGGGAGTGTATTTT. Its translation: CASSFRTGGVYF.

This chain connects TRBV7-2 to TRBJ2-3, with 10 nucleotides matching TRBD2. CDR3 length equals 13 residues. Germline CDR1 reads SGHTA; CDR2 reads FQGNSA. V shed 1 base and J 14 bases; nucleotides not matched to a gene: 6. The CDR3 nucleotides read TGTGCCAGCAGCTTAGGTGGTAGCGGGGGGTCGTATTTT. The encoded protein is CASSLGGSGGSYF.

This clone has more than one count but fewer than ten. The J gene is TRBJ1-2, the V gene TRBV10-3, with 8 bases fitting TRBD1. Germline V gene sequence: CDR1 ENHRY, CDR2 SYGVKD. V gave up 3 bases and J gave up 8 bases; unmatched junction bases: 14. This CDR3 comprises 16 residues. CDR3 in amino acids: CAISDSPDRDPRGYTF. CDR3 nucleotides: TGTGCCATCAGTGACTCCCCGGACAGGGATCCTCGCGGCTACACCTTC.

The chain joins TRBV4-2 to TRBJ2-7; 7 positions match TRBD2. The J segment lost 5 bases and the V segment lost 1 base, leaving 5 bases of the junction unmatched. CDR1 and CDR2 (germline): LGHNA, YNFKEQ. CDR3 length equals 14 residues. This CDR3 reads CASSQGRETHEQYF. The CDR3 DNA reads TGTGCCAGCAGCCAAGGGCGGGAGACCCACGAGCAGTACTTC.

The chain is built from TRBV18 and TRBJ2-1; TRBD2 might be the D (6 bases). This CDR3 contains 11 residues. Germline CDR1 KGHSH, CDR2 LQKENI. Trimming took off 6 bases at V and 10 bases at J, with 10 bases between the two ends. The CDR3 here is CASSPGEEQFF. In nucleotides, the CDR3 is TGTGCCAGCTCGCCGGGGGAAGAGCAGTTCTTC.

The chain carries TRBV18 and TRBJ2-2, with 8 bases fitting TRBD2. CDR1 and CDR2 (germline): KGHSH, LQKENI. V lost 4 bases to trimming and J lost 1 base; unmatched junction nucleotides: 5. CDR3 length: 16 amino acids. The CDR3 sequence is CASSRQAGENTGELFF. For the CDR3, the DNA is TGTGCCAGCTCACGTCAAGCGGGGGAGAACACCGGGGAGCTGTTTTTT.

The V call is TRBV10-3, the J call TRBJ2-2; possibly TRBD1 for D (6 bases). From germline, CDR1 is ENHRY and CDR2 SYGVKD. V was cut by 7 bases and J by 2 bases, with 17 bases left in between. This CDR3 is 16 amino acids long. CDR3 loop: CAITEGQGFNTGELFF. The CDR3 DNA sequence: TGTGCCATCACCGAGGGTCAGGGGTTTAACACCGGGGAGCTGTTTTTT.

In nucleotides, the CDR3 is TGTGCCAGCAGCTTGTGGGGCAGGGGGCAAGAGACCCAGTACTTC. Protein: CASSLWGRGQETQYF. The genes are TRBV5-6 and TRBJ2-5; 7 bases map to TRBD1. Trimming took 1 base from V and 2 from J; bases not matched to a gene: 5. Germline CDR1 and CDR2: SGHDT and YYEEEE. The CDR3 has 15 residues. Full variable domain (missing parts from reference TRBV5-6 and TRBJ2-5): DAGVTQSPTHLIKTRGQQVTLRCSPKSGHDTVSWYQQALGQGPQFIFQYYEEEERQRGNFPDRFSGHQFPNYSSELNVNALLLGDSALYLCASSLWGRGQETQYFGPGTRLLVL.

The rearrangement joins TRBV19 to TRBJ1-2, with no clear D. CDR3 length equals 17 residues. Trimming took 4 bases from V and 0 from J, leaving 18 bases between them. The germline V gene has CDR1 LNHDA and CDR2 SQIVND (reference sequence). The CDR3 sequence is CASSNPSGRVPNYGYTF. The CDR3 DNA sequence: TGTGCCAGTAGTAATCCCAGCGGAAGGGTCCCTAACTATGGCTACACCTTC.

The DNA of the CDR3 is TGTGCCAGCAGCCAAGGGAGAAATCAGCCCCAGCATTTT. It codes for CASSQGRNQPQHF. The chain couples TRBV27 to TRBJ1-5; D unresolved. Germline V lookup: CDR1 MNHEY, CDR2 SMNVEV (reference sequence). Deletions cut 6 bases from V and 4 bases from J, with 10 bases between. The CDR3 totals 13 residues.

The chain employs TRBV10-3 and TRBJ2-2, with a tentative D call TRBD1 (5 bases). With 4 bases removed from V and 2 bases from J, the gap between germline ends came to 14 bases. The CDR3 has 16 residues. Germline lookup yields CDR1 ENHRY and CDR2 SYGVKD. CDR3 residues: CAISGGSSLNTGELFF. In DNA form, the CDR3 reads TGTGCCATCAGTGGGGGCAGTAGTCTTAACACCGGGGAGCTGTTTTTT.

This sequence joins TRBV7-9 and TRBJ2-7, with a weak D call TRBD1 (6 bases). Trimming took off 5 bases at V and 2 bases at J, with 16 bases between the two ends. Germline loops: CDR1 SEHNR, CDR2 FQNEAQ (reference sequence). The CDR3 spans 15 residues. The CDR3, as DNA: TGTGCCAGCAGCCATTTACAGGGAGCGACCTACGAGCAGTACTTC. It translates to CASSHLQGATYEQYF.

This sequence joins TRBV5-1 and TRBJ1-4; the D gene is possibly TRBD1 (6 bases). The CDR3 loop spans 14 amino acids. Germline CDR1 reads SGHRS; CDR2 reads YFSETQ. Trimming stripped 4 bases from V and 4 bases from J, with 11 bases between. CDR3 DNA: TGCGCCAGCAGCGGTGGGGGCCGTAATGAAAAACTGTTTTTT. As protein: CASSGGGRNEKLFF.

The chain links TRBV5-1 to TRBJ2-3; no reliable D call. Between the trimmed V and J ends, which lost 5 bases and 2 bases, there was a span of 15 bases. The CDR3 sequence is 15 residues long. Per the germline V gene, CDR1 is SGHRS and CDR2 is YFSETQ. The CDR3: CASRAGSTDTDTQYF. The CDR3 region has the DNA TGCGCCAGCAGGGCCGGGTCTACCGACACAGATACGCAGTATTTT.

The genes are TRBV5-4 and TRBJ1-1, with D unclear. V was shortened by 2 bases and J by 1 base, with 12 bases between the two germline ends. Germline loops: CDR1 SGHNT, CDR2 YYREEE (reference sequence). CDR3 length: 15 residues. DNA of the CDR3: TGTGCCAGCAGCTTAGCCGGACGGGGGAACACTGAAGCTTTCTTT. Amino acid sequence: CASSLAGRGNTEAFF.

The CDR3 reads CASSIETPNQPQHF. The CDR3 DNA is TGTGCCAGTAGTATAGAGACTCCTAATCAGCCCCAGCATTTT. J is TRBJ1-5 and V is TRBV19; D gene ambiguous. V was clipped by 0 bases and J by 4 bases, with 7 bases between them. CDR1 and CDR2 from the germline V gene are LNHDA and SQIVND (reference sequence). The CDR3 length is 14 residues.

This chain connects TRBV9 to TRBJ2-2; weak D call: TRBD1 (5 bases). CDR3 length: 15 amino acids. Germline V gene sequence: CDR1 SGDLS, CDR2 YYNGEE. The V and J ends lost 2 bases and 4 bases respectively, with 12 bases between them. CDR3 sequence reads: CASSVSGAGTGELFF. CDR3 nucleotides: TGTGCCAGCAGCGTGAGTGGGGCAGGCACCGGGGAGCTGTTTTTT.